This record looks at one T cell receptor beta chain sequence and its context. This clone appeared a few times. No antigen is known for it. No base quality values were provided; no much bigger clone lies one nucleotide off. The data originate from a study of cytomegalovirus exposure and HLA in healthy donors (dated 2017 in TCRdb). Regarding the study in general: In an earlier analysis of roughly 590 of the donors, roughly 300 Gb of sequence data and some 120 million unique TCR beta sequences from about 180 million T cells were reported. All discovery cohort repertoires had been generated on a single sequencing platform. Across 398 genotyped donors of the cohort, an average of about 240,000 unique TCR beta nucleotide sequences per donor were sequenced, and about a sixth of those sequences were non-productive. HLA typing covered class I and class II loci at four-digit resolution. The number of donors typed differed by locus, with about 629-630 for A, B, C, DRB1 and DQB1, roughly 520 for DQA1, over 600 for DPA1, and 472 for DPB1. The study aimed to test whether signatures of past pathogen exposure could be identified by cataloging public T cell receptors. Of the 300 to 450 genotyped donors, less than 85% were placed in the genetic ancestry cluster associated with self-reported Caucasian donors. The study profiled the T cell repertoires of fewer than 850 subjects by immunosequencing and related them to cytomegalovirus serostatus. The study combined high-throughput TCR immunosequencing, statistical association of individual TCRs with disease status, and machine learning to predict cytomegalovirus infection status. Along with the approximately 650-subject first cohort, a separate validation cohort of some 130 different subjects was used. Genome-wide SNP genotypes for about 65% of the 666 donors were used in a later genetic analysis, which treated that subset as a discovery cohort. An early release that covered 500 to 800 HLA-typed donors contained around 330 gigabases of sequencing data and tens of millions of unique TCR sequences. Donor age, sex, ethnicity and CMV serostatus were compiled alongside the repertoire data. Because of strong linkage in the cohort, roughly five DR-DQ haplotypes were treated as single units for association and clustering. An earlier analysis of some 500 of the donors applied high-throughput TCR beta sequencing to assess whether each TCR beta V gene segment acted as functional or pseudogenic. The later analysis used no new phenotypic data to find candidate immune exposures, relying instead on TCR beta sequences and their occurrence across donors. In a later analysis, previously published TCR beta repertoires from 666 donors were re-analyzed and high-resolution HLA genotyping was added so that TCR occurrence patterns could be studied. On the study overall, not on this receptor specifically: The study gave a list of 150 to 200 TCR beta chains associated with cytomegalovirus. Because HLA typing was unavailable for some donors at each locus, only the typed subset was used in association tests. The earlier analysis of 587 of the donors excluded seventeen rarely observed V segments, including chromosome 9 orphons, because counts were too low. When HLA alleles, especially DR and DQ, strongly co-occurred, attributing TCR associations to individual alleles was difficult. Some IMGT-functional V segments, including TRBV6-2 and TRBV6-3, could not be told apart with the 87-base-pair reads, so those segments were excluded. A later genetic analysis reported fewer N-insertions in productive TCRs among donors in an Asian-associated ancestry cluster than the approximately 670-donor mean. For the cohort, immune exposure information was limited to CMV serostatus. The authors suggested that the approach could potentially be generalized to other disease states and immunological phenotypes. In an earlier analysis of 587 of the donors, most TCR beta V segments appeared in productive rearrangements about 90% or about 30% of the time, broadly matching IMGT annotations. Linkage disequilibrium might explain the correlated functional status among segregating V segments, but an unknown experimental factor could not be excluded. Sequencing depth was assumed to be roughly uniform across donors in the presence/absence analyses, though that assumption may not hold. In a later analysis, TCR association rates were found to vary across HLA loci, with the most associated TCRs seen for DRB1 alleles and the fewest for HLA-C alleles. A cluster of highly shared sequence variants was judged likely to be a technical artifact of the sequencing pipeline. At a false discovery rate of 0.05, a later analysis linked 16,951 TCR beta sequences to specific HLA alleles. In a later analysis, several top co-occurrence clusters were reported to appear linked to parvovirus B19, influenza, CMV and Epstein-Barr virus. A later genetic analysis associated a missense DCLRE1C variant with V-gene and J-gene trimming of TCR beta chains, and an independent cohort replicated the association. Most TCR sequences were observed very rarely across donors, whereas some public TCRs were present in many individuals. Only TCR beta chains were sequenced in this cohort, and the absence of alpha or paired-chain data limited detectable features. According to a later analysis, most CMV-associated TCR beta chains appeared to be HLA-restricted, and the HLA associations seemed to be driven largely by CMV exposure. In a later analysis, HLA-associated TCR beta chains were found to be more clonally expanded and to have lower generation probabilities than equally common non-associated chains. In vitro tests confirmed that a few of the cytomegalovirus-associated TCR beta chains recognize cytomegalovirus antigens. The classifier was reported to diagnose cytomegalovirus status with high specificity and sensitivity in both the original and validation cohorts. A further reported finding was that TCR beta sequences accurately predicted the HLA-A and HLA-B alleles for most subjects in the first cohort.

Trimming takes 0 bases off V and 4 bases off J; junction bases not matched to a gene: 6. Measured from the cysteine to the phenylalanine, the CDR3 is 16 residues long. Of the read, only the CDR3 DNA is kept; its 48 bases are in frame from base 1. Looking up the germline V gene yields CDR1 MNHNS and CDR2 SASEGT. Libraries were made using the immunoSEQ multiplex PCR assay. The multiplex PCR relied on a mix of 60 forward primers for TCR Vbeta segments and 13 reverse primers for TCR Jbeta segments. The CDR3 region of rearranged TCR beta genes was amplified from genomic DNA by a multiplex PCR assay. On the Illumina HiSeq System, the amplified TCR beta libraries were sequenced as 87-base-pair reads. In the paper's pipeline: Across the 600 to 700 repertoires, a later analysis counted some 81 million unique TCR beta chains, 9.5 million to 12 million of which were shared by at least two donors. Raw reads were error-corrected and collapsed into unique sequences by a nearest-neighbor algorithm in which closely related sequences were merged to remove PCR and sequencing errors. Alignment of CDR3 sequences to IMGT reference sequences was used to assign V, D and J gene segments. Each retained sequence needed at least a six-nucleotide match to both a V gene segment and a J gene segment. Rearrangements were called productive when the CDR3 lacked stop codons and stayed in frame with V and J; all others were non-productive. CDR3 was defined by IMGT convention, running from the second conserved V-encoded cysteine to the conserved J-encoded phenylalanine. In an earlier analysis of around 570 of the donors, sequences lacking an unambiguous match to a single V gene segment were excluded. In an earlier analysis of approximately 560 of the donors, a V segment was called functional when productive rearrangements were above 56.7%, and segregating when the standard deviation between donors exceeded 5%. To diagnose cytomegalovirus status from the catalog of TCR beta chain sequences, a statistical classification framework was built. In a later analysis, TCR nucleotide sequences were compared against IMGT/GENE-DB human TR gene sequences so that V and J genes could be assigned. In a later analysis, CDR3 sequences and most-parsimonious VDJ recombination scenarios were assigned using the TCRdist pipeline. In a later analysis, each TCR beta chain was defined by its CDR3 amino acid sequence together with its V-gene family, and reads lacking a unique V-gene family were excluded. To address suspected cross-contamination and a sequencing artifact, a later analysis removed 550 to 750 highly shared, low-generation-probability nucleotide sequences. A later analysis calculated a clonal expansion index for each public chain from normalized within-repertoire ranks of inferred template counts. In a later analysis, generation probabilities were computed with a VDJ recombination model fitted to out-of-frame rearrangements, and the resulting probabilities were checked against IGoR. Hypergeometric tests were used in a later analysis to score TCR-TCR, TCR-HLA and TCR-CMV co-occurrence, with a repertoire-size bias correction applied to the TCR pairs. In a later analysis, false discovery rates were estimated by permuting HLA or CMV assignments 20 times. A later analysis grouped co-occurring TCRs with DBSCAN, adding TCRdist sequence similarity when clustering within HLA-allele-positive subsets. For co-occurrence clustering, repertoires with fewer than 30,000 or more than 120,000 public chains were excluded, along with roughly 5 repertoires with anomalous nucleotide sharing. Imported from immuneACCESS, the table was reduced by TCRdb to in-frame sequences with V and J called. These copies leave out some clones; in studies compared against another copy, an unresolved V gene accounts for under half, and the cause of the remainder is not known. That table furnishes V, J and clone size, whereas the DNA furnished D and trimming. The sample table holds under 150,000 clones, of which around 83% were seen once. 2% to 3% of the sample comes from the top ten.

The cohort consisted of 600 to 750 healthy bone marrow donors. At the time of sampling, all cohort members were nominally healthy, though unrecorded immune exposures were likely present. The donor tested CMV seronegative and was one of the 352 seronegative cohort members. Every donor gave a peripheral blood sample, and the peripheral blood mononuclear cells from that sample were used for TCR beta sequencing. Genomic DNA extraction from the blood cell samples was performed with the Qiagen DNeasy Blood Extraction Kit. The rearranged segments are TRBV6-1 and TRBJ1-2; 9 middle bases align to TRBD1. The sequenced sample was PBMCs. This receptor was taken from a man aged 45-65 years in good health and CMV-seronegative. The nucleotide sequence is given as TGTGCCAGCAGTGAAGCACCGGACAGGGGCGTCTATGGCTACACCTTC. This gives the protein CASSEAPDRGVYGYTF.